This is a list of T cell receptor beta chains from one sample in a study of regulatory T cells in long-lasting Graves disease. TCRdb reprocessed the multiplex PCR reads with MiXCR, giving one entry per CDR3 protein. Seen here are 350,000 to 400,000 distinct CDR3 sequences, roughly 16% observed once, and the top ten hold 20%. These data also formed part of another study, on T cells in Graves' hyperthyroidism and ophthalmopathy.

The material was peripheral blood mononuclear cells (PBMCs), obtained at new diagnosis, from a patient treated with antithyroid drugs. The receptors were sampled from a woman aged 18-29 years with Graves disease. CDR3s include the opening cysteine and the closing phenylalanine or tryptophan. D genes are given only for firm matches. Size is stated for part of the rows, as once, few or many counts, or as a class when the clone is expanded.

j_call d_call clone_size v_call cdr3_length cdr3_nt cdr3_aa
TRBJ2-1 NA many TRBV3-1 18 TGTGCCAGCAGCCAAGATCCCCAGGGGAGAGGCTCCTACAATGAGCAGTTCTTC CASSQDPQGRGSYNEQFF
TRBJ2-7 NA many TRBV30 13 TGTGCCTGGAGCAAGGCCGCCACCTACGAGCAGTACTTC CAWSKAATYEQYF
TRBJ2-7 NA many TRBV7-9 13 TGTGCCAGCAGTCTGTCTGGAGTCTACGAGCAGTACTTC CASSLSGVYEQYF
TRBJ2-6 TRBD1 few TRBV15 18 TGTGCCACCAGCGCCCCGGGACAGGGGTACCCTGGGGCCAACGTCCTGACTTTC CATSAPGQGYPGANVLTF
TRBJ1-5 TRBD1 few TRBV2 16 TGTGCCAGCAGTTTGTCCGGGACAGGGGGCGGTCAGCCCCAGCATTTT CASSLSGTGGGQPQHF
TRBJ2-1 TRBD2 many TRBV2 15 TGTGCCAGCAGTCAGACTAGCGGGGGGCACAATGAGCAGTTCTTC CASSQTSGGHNEQFF
TRBJ1-2 NA many TRBV29-1 13 TGCAGCGGCGGGCCGGGATCGAACTATGGCTACACCTTC CSGGPGSNYGYTF
TRBJ1-1 NA many TRBV4-1 17 TGCGCCAGCAGCCAAGGCCAGCTAAGTGGGCGGAACACTGAAGCTTTCTTT CASSQGQLSGRNTEAFF
TRBJ2-2 TRBD1 many TRBV20-1 14 TGCAGTGTCTCTCGGGACAGTTACACCGGGGAGCTGTTTTTT CSVSRDSYTGELFF
TRBJ2-3 TRBD2 few TRBV14 17 TGTGCCAGCAGCCAAAGGTTGCGGACTAGCAGCACAGATACGCAGTATTTT CASSQRLRTSSTDTQYF
TRBJ2-1 TRBD2 many TRBV28 14 TGTGCCAGCAGTCCCACTAGCGGGAGAAATGAGCAGTTCTTC CASSPTSGRNEQFF
TRBJ2-1 TRBD1 once TRBV6-2/TRBV6-3 15 TGTGCCAGCAGGGCCGAGACAGGGGGCTACAATGAGCAGTTCTTC CASRAETGGYNEQFF
TRBJ2-3 NA many TRBV27 15 TGTGCCAGCAGTCCCTACAGGGATTGGACAGATACGCAGTATTTT CASSPYRDWTDTQYF
TRBJ2-1 NA NA TRBV5-8 16 TGTGCCAGCAGCTTGTGGTCAGGGATCTCCTACAATGAGCAGTTCTTC CASSLWSGISYNEQFF
TRBJ2-5 NA many TRBV24-1 13 TGTGCCACCAGTGAGGCAGGGAGAGAGACCCAGTACTTC CATSEAGRETQYF
TRBJ1-1 NA NA TRBV19 13 TGTGCCAGTAGGCTGACTGGGGGGGCTGAAGCTTTCTTT CASRLTGGAEAFF
TRBJ2-3 TRBD1 NA TRBV20-1 14 TGCAGTGCCGAAGGGACAGGGAGCACAGATACGCAGTATTTT CSAEGTGSTDTQYF
TRBJ1-6 NA NA TRBV7-9 15 TGTGCCAGCAGCTCCCGGACAGAAAGCGGTTCACCCCTCCACTTT CASSSRTESGSPLHF
TRBJ1-6 TRBD1 NA TRBV7-8 14 TGTGCCAGCAGCTTGCAGACAGGGGACTCACCCCTCCACTTT CASSLQTGDSPLHF
TRBJ2-1 TRBD2 many TRBV2 15 TGTGCCAGCAGTTCTAGCGGGAGGGCCTCCAATGAGCAGTTCTTC CASSSSGRASNEQFF
TRBJ2-2 TRBD2 many TRBV30 16 TGTGCCTGGAGCGGACTAGCGGGGGGAAACACCGGGGAGCTGTTTTTT CAWSGLAGGNTGELFF
TRBJ2-2 NA NA TRBV19 13 TGTGCCAGTAGTATGTCCGGTCCCGGGGAGCTGTTTTTT CASSMSGPGELFF
TRBJ2-1 NA NA TRBV9 16 TGTGCCAGCAGCCCCACCGGCGGGCTAACTTACAATGAGCAGTTCTTC CASSPTGGLTYNEQFF
TRBJ2-3 TRBD2 many TRBV7-7 17 TGTGCTAGCAGCCCCGGACTAGCGGGAAGTAATCCGGATACGCAGTATTTT CASSPGLAGSNPDTQYF
TRBJ2-5 TRBD2 many TRBV2 14 TGTGCCAGCGCGCCGGGACTAGCGGGAGTAGGCCAGTACTTC CASAPGLAGVGQYF
TRBJ1-2 NA few TRBV4-1 15 TGCGCCAGCAGCCATCGCTTGGCGCGGGTGTGGGGCTACACCTTC CASSHRLARVWGYTF
TRBJ2-1 TRBD2 NA TRBV28 14 TGTGCCAGCATAGCTGCGGGGGGGCCGGGTGAGCAGTTCTTC CASIAAGGPGEQFF
TRBJ1-1 NA few TRBV27 15 TGTGCCAGCAGTTTAGGATCCTCTTGGAGCACTGAAGCTTTCTTT CASSLGSSWSTEAFF
TRBJ1-1 NA few TRBV4-2 14 TGTGCCAGCAGCCAAGTCGGGTTGCAGGTTGAAGCTTTCTTT CASSQVGLQVEAFF
TRBJ2-4 NA many TRBV5-4 15 TGTGCCAGCAGCTCCAGACAGGCAGGGACCCGGAATCAGTACTTC CASSSRQAGTRNQYF
TRBJ2-7 NA many TRBV28 12 TGTGCCAGCACTGCTGGGTCCCACGAGCAGTACTTC CASTAGSHEQYF
TRBJ1-2 NA NA TRBV12-3/TRBV12-4 12 TGTGCCAGCAGTCCAGGGGTTTTCGGCTACACCTTC CASSPGVFGYTF
TRBJ1-2 TRBD1 many TRBV6-1 15 TGTGCCAGCAGCTCTACAGGGGGCCTAGGCTATGGCTACACCTTC CASSSTGGLGYGYTF
TRBJ1-5 NA many TRBV2 17 TGTGCCAGCAGTGCCGATAGGGCCGGGAGAGGCAATCAGCCCCAGCATTTT CASSADRAGRGNQPQHF
TRBJ2-3 TRBD2 many TRBV20-1 15 TGCAGTGCTAAGACTAGCGGGAGAGAAGTGGATACGCAGTATTTT CSAKTSGREVDTQYF
TRBJ2-1 TRBD2 many TRBV27 17 TGTGCCAGCAGTTTATTGACTAGCGGGGGGGCTTACAATGAGCAGTTCTTC CASSLLTSGGAYNEQFF
TRBJ1-1 TRBD1 many TRBV6-2/TRBV6-3 17 TGTGCCAGCAGCCGCTCTAACCTCCAGGGGGCGGGCACTGAAGCTTTCTTT CASSRSNLQGAGTEAFF
TRBJ2-2 NA NA TRBV27 12 TGTGCCAGCAGTCCTCTCTCCGGGGAGCTGTTTTTT CASSPLSGELFF
TRBJ1-5 NA NA TRBV6-2/TRBV6-3 13 TGTGCCAGCAGTTACGTGGGGGCTCAGCCCCAGCATTTT CASSYVGAQPQHF
TRBJ2-7 NA NA TRBV28 13 TGTGCCAGCACGGGAGCAGATTCCTACGAGCAGTACTTC CASTGADSYEQYF
TRBJ2-3 NA NA TRBV12-3/TRBV12-4 10 TGTGCCAGCAGTATCAATACGCAGTATTTT CASSINTQYF
TRBJ1-1 NA many TRBV12-3/TRBV12-4 14 TGTGCCAGCAGTCCTCGTGGAGGGGCCACTGAAGCTTTCTTT CASSPRGGATEAFF
TRBJ2-3 TRBD2 NA TRBV11-2 22 TGTGCCAGCAGCTTATCGGCCAGGGGTCTGGCTAGCGGGGGCCCTAGCACAGATACGCAGTATTTT CASSLSARGLASGGPSTDTQYF
TRBJ1-3 TRBD1 many TRBV3-1 14 TGTGCCAGCAGCTACCAGGGGGTTGGAAACACCATATATTTT CASSYQGVGNTIYF
TRBJ2-5 TRBD2 NA TRBV7-9 18 TGTGCCAGCAGCTTAATGGGACTAGCGGGGCCCATGACGGAGACCCAGTACTTC CASSLMGLAGPMTETQYF
TRBJ1-2 NA few TRBV20-1 12 TGCAGTGCTAGTGAAGGGGGTATCGGCTACACCTTC CSASEGGIGYTF
TRBJ1-2 NA few TRBV4-1 14 TGCGCCAGCAGCCAAGAGTCAACAGGAAGCGGCTACACCTTC CASSQESTGSGYTF
TRBJ1-5 NA many TRBV12-3/TRBV12-4 17 TGTGCCAGCAGTTATATTCAAAGTCGGGCACGGGGGCAGCCCCAGCATTTT CASSYIQSRARGQPQHF
TRBJ2-1 TRBD2 many TRBV2 14 TGTGCCAGCAAGCCCGGGGCTAGCGGGAGCCAGCAGTTCTTC CASKPGASGSQQFF
TRBJ2-1 TRBD2 many TRBV5-5 16 TGTGCCAGCAGCTTGCGTAGTAGCGGGGCCTACAATGAGCAGTTCTTC CASSLRSSGAYNEQFF
TRBJ2-1 TRBD2 NA TRBV3-1 17 TGTGCCAGCAGCCAAGCTGGGGGGCTAGCGGGTACAGGGGAGCAGTTCTTC CASSQAGGLAGTGEQFF
TRBJ1-2 TRBD1 NA TRBV2 15 TGTGCCAGCAGTTTGTCCGGGACAGGGGACTATGGCTACACCTTC CASSLSGTGDYGYTF
TRBJ2-1 NA many TRBV6-5 12 TGTGCCAGCAGTTACGGTTACAATGAGCAGTTCTTC CASSYGYNEQFF
TRBJ2-2 NA NA TRBV7-9 15 TGTGCCAGCAGCTTAGCCCAGAGCCAGGCCGGGGAGCTGTTTTTT CASSLAQSQAGELFF
TRBJ1-2 NA NA TRBV4-2 15 TGTGCCAGCAGCCAAGATTGGGGAGGGTTGGGCGGCTACACCTTC CASSQDWGGLGGYTF
TRBJ2-7 NA NA TRBV7-2 14 TGTGCCAGCAGCTTAGAAGGGTACTCCTACGAGCAGTACTTC CASSLEGYSYEQYF
TRBJ1-1 NA NA TRBV6-1 14 TGTGCCAGCAGATCCACCGGACGTACCTCTGAAGCTTTCTTT CASRSTGRTSEAFF
TRBJ2-2 TRBD1 many TRBV28 15 TGTGCCAGCAGTTTGCTGACAGGGCCGAACGGGGAGCTGTTTTTT CASSLLTGPNGELFF
TRBJ2-3 TRBD1 many TRBV7-7 14 TGTGCTAGCAGCTATCAGGGGGCCACAGATACGCAGTATTTT CASSYQGATDTQYF
TRBJ1-6 TRBD1 NA TRBV11-2 17 TGTGCCAGCAGCTCCGTGGGGGGACAGGGGTATAATTCACCCCTCCACTTT CASSSVGGQGYNSPLHF